The 11 T cell receptor beta chains reported below all come from one sample, sequenced in a study of naive and memory T cell subsets. Overall study results and limits: A few larger clonotypes appeared in naive repertoires, especially CD8, possibly memory cells re-expressing CD45RA.

No antigens are known for them. Two oligonucleotides, mixed equimolar, formed the beta constant-region primer covering TRBC1 and TRBC2. Ligated cDNA was amplified by four rounds of PCR with nested alpha and beta constant-region primers and SP2. MiXCR, applied by TCRdb to the UMI-ligation and nested PCR reads, yields one record per CDR3 protein. The sample lists around 160,000 distinct CDR3 sequences, approximately 24% occurring once. Sequenced: naive CD4+ T cells from blood. The origin of the receptors is a human donor in good health.

This clonotype was detected once. V and J are TRBV7-3 and TRBJ2-1, with TRBD2 matching 7 bases. Trimming took 1 base from V and 2 from J; bases not matched to a gene: 2. The V gene's germline CDR1 is SGHTA and CDR2 FQGTGA. This CDR3 region has 15 residues. CDR3 nucleotides: TGTGCCAGCAGCTTAAGCGGGAGTCCCTACAATGAGCAGTTCTTC. Protein sequence: CASSLSGSPYNEQFF.

This clonotype showed up just a few times. The chain uses TRBV6-1 and TRBJ2-4; tentatively, D is TRBD1 (5 bases). Deletions cut 1 base from V and 4 bases from J, with 5 bases between. This CDR3 comprises 13 residues. Germline V gene data show CDR1 as MNHNS and CDR2 as SASEGT. The CDR3 DNA sequence: TGTGCCAGCAGTGAAGGACAGAAAAACATTCAGTACTTC. This codes for CASSEGQKNIQYF.

This chain joins TRBV29-1 and TRBJ2-3; 10 bases map to TRBD2. Germline CDR1 SQVTM, CDR2 ANQGSEA. This CDR3 comprises 14 residues. Here the CDR3 reads CSTLAGGGADTQYF. The CDR3, as DNA: TGCAGTACTTTAGCGGGGGGAGGAGCAGATACGCAGTATTTT.

This chain joins TRBV6-2 or TRBV6-3 and TRBJ2-5, with 11 bases matching TRBD2. The CDR3 spans 17 residues. The V gene end was trimmed by 0 bases and the J gene end by 4 bases; junction bases not matched to a gene: 7. Germline V CDR1 and CDR2: MNHEY, SVGEGT. The chain's CDR3 is CASSYSVAGGTRETQYF. CDR3 DNA: TGTGCCAGCAGTTACTCTGTAGCGGGAGGGACGCGAGAGACCCAGTACTTC.

This clonotype was observed many times. This chain uses TRBV28 with TRBJ2-3, with 8 bases lining up with TRBD1. The CDR3 is 15 amino acids. Germline lookup yields CDR1 MDHEN and CDR2 SYDVKM. V lost 9 bases to trimming and J lost 2 bases; unmatched junction nucleotides: 10. Here the CDR3 DNA reads TGTGCCAGTACGTCCCAGGGGGCGCACACAGATACGCAGTATTTT. Its translation: CASTSQGAHTDTQYF.

This clonotype has more than one count but fewer than ten. The gene calls are TRBV7-8 and TRBJ2-7, with 11 nucleotides matching TRBD2. V dropped 5 bases and J dropped 0; count of bases not matched to a gene: 6. This CDR3 contains 16 residues. Germline V gene data show CDR1 as SGHVS and CDR2 as FQNEAQ. The CDR3 DNA follows: TGTGCCAGCAGCAAAGGGACTAGCGGAAGCTCCTACGAGCAGTACTTC. This translates into CASSKGTSGSSYEQYF.

The V and J genes are TRBV30 and TRBJ2-1; D not certain. The ends were cut back, 1 base at V and 8 bases at J, with 6 bases in the middle. The CDR3 spans 11 residues. In germline, CDR1 is GTSNPN, CDR2 SVGIG (reference sequence). The CDR3 nucleotides are TGTGCCTGGAGTGCTAGGTATGAGCAGTTCTTC. Translated: CAWSARYEQFF.

This clonotype was detected a few times. J is TRBJ2-1 and V is TRBV20-1; a weak D match, TRBD2 (6 bases). CDR1 DFQATT and CDR2 SNEGSKA come from the germline V gene (reference sequence). Trimming took 4 bases from V and 0 from J, leaving 16 bases between them. The length of the CDR3 is 16 residues. CDR3 sequence reads: CSATNPSASSYNEQFF. CDR3 sequence (DNA): TGCAGTGCTACCAACCCTAGCGCGAGCTCCTACAATGAGCAGTTCTTC.

This chain uses TRBV10-3 with TRBJ1-5, with unresolved D. CDR1 and CDR2 from the germline V gene are ENHRY and SYGVKD. Trimming stripped 2 bases from V and 0 bases from J, with 5 bases between. This CDR3 comprises 14 residues. This chain's CDR3 is CAISEGFSNQPQHF. Written as DNA, the CDR3 is TGTGCCATCAGTGAGGGTTTTAGCAATCAGCCCCAGCATTTT.

A few counts support this clonotype. The CDR3 region is CATSTRDPGDTDTQYF. The CDR3 coding sequence is TGTGCCACCAGCACCAGAGATCCCGGAGACACAGATACGCAGTATTTT. V is TRBV15 and J is TRBJ2-3, with D unresolved. V lost 4 bases and J lost 2, with 16 bases in between. There are 16 residues in the CDR3. Germline lookup yields CDR1 LNHNV and CDR2 YYDKDF (reference sequence).

The V and J genes are TRBV7-9 and TRBJ2-7; weak D call: TRBD1 (8 bases). The length of the CDR3 is 14 residues. The V and J ends lost 6 bases and 2 bases respectively, with 14 bases between them. The germline CDR1 and CDR2 sequences are SEHNR and FQNEAQ (reference sequence). The CDR3 DNA reads as TGTGCCAGCAGGGGGGGGACAGGACCCTACGAGCAGTACTTC. It translates to CASRGGTGPYEQYF. Based on the CDR3 plus reference TRBV7-9 and TRBJ2-7, the full variable domain is DTGVSQNPRHKITKRGQNVTFRCDPISEHNRLYWYRQTLGQGPEFLTYFQNEAQLEKSRLLSDRFSAERPKGSFSTLEIQRTEQGDSAMYLCASRGGTGPYEQYFGPGTRLTVT.